These T cell receptor beta chains were read from a single sample in a study of T cell repertoires in cytomegalovirus infection. These receptors are not linked to any known antigen. TCRdb called the reads again in MiXCR, with one record for every CDR3 protein. The table lists 86,000 or so distinct CDR3 sequences, under 30% of them singletons. Here the sequenced sample was CD8+ T cells from cultured PBMCs, taken from culture after CMV antigen stimulation. The source is a human donor in good health (CMV status not recorded). Some clones in this sample may be carry-over from other donors' samples. Both conserved end residues are part of each CDR3.

cdr3_aa v_call
CSVDRGTSTDTQYF TRBV20-1
CASSLGPGQGAVEQYF TRBV7-9
CASSPVDTGANVLTF TRBV11-3
CSVDRTSGGNEQFF TRBV29-1
CASSPWPGQENTEAFF TRBV18
CASSYSGREFDEQYF TRBV6-6
CASAAGKSWRTNEKLFF TRBV12-3/TRBV12-4
CASTRGGELFF TRBV28
CSAAKDVSTDTQYF TRBV20-1
CASSIDSGELFF TRBV19
CASSLPGRGGGYTF TRBV7-2